This passage covers 24 T cell receptor beta chains from one sample sequenced in a study of blood T cell repertoires in COVID-19. Method: immunoSEQ multiplex PCR; TCRdb's copy keeps in-frame clones and lacks some. The sample records around 250,000 clones, 88% being singletons. The specimen was PBMCs or T cells enriched from blood (not recorded which). All receptors come from a middle-aged woman who had been exposed to COVID-19.

The chain combines TRBV30 with TRBJ2-7; D may be TRBD2 (6 bases). The germline gives CDR1 GTSNPN, CDR2 SVGIG (reference sequence). Trimming left V 3 bases short and J 2 bases short, with 14 bases between. The CDR3 consists of 14 residues. CDR3 amino acids: CAWREGGSAYEQYF. The CDR3 nucleotides read TGTGCCTGGAGAGAGGGAGGTAGCGCCTACGAGCAGTACTTC.

The chain is built from TRBV11-3 and TRBJ2-7, with 11 bases lining up with TRBD1. V lost 7 bases and J lost 1; bases outside the gene matches: 3. From germline, CDR1 is SGHNT and CDR2 YENEEA. The CDR3 is 14 amino acids. The CDR3 protein is CASTRDRGSYEQYV. In nucleotides, the CDR3 is TGTGCCAGCACCCGGGACAGGGGGTCCTACGAGCAGTACGTC.

The CDR3 loop is CASSLRDRGSPLHF. CDR3 nucleotides: TGTGCCAGCAGCTTACGGGACAGGGGATCACCCCTCCACTTT. V is TRBV7-9 and J is TRBJ1-6; 10 bases match TRBD1. This CDR3 spans 14 amino acids. V was clipped by 2 bases and J by 10 bases; unmatched bases: 2. Germline CDR1 SEHNR, CDR2 FQNEAQ (reference sequence).

CDR3 region: CASTPSLTGAGGYTF. DNA of the CDR3: TGTGCCAGCACCCCTTCATTGACAGGGGCGGGTGGCTACACCTTC. The chain combines TRBV7-9 with TRBJ1-2, with TRBD1 matching 8 bases. The CDR3 consists of 15 residues. With 7 bases clipped from V and 7 bases from J, the junction kept 14 bases outside the gene matches. In germline, CDR1 is SEHNR, CDR2 FQNEAQ (reference sequence).

The chain employs TRBV7-9 and TRBJ2-2; TRBD2 matches 10 bases. Germline V gene lookup returns CDR1 SEHNR and CDR2 FQNEAQ (reference sequence). The CDR3 is 17 residues long. Unmatched junction bases numbered 13, after V lost 7 bases and J lost 5 bases. CDR3 residues: CASTPWGSGGKTGELFF. CDR3 nucleotide sequence: TGTGCCAGCACTCCGTGGGGTAGCGGGGGGAAGACCGGGGAGCTGTTTTTT.

A few counts support this clone. The V call is TRBV3-1 (or the pseudogene TRBV3-2), the J call TRBJ1-5, with D unresolved. The CDR3 runs to 14 residues. From germline, CDR1 is LGHDT and CDR2 YNNKEL (reference sequence). The V gene lost 11 bases and the J gene lost 2 bases, with 16 bases spanning the gap. The CDR3 sequence: CAQRWDGGNQPQHF. The CDR3 nucleotides are TGTGCCCAGCGGTGGGATGGAGGCAATCAGCCCCAGCATTTT.

The CDR3 loop reads CASNRDKNTEAFF. The CDR3 DNA is TGTGCCAGCAATCGGGACAAGAACACTGAAGCTTTCTTT. The V and J genes are TRBV2 and TRBJ1-1, with D possibly TRBD1 on 6 matching bases. Trimming removed 7 bases from V and 1 base from J, with 10 bases in between. The CDR3 sequence is 13 residues long. Germline loops: CDR1 SNHLY, CDR2 FYNNEI.

The rearrangement links TRBV7-6 to TRBJ1-4, with no clear D. The CDR3 runs to 13 residues. Germline V gives CDR1 SGHVS, CDR2 FNYEAQ. V shed 1 base and J shed 7 bases, with 7 bases lying between them. CDR3 region: CASSLVGPEKLFF. Written as DNA, the CDR3 is TGTGCCAGCAGCTTAGTGGGCCCTGAAAAACTGTTTTTT.

The V gene is TRBV25-1, the J gene TRBJ2-1; 13 bases are a match to TRBD2. In germline, CDR1 is MGHDK, CDR2 SYGVNS. This CDR3 has 16 residues. The V and J ends lost 4 bases and 0 bases, in that order; junction bases with no gene match: 0. The CDR3: CASSGTSGSSYNEQFF. The DNA of the CDR3 is TGTGCCAGCAGTGGGACTAGCGGGAGCTCCTACAATGAGCAGTTCTTC.

The chain has TRBV27 and TRBJ1-1, with 7 bases matching TRBD1. The CDR3 sequence is 16 residues long. Per the germline V gene, CDR1 is MNHEY and CDR2 is SMNVEV (reference sequence). The V gene end was trimmed by 3 bases and the J gene end by 5 bases; junction bases not matched to a gene: 12. CDR3 protein: CASSFLGSQGQTEAFF. DNA for the CDR3: TGTGCCAGCAGTTTCTTGGGATCACAGGGGCAAACTGAAGCTTTCTTT.

The V call is TRBV28, the J call TRBJ2-3; 7 bases are a match to TRBD1. The V segment lost 3 bases and the J segment 2 bases; nucleotides outside the gene matches: 14. In germline, CDR1 is MDHEN, CDR2 SYDVKM. This CDR3 is built from 18 residues. In DNA, the CDR3 is TGTGCCAGCAGTTTCCTACCTTGGACAGGAGCCTTCACAGATACGCAGTATTTT. This codes for CASSFLPWTGAFTDTQYF.

The chain couples TRBV30 to TRBJ2-1, with D unresolved. Germline V lookup: CDR1 GTSNPN, CDR2 SVGIG (reference sequence). V lost 1 base to trimming and J lost 6 bases, with 7 bases between them. The CDR3 runs 12 residues. DNA for the CDR3: TGTGCCTGGAGTGCCCAGGTCAATGAGCAGTTCTTC. This gives the protein CAWSAQVNEQFF.

The chain employs TRBV7-9 and TRBJ1-1; 9 bases are a match to TRBD1. The CDR3 consists of 13 residues. CDR1 and CDR2 from the germline V gene are SEHNR and FQNEAQ (reference sequence). J gave up 2 bases and V 8 bases, and 3 bases lay outside the gene matches. CDR3 in amino acids: CASVGQGNTEAFF. The DNA of the CDR3 is TGTGCCAGCGTGGGACAGGGTAACACTGAAGCTTTCTTT.

The chain employs TRBV6-1 and TRBJ1-1, with a possible D match to TRBD1 (5 bases). V dropped 3 bases and J dropped 11 bases, with 16 bases sitting between them. Per the germline V gene, CDR1 is MNHNS and CDR2 is SASEGT. This CDR3 comprises 13 residues. The CDR3: CASSEASGTQAFF. CDR3 DNA sequence: TGTGCCAGCAGTGAGGCCAGCGGGACGCAGGCTTTCTTT.

This chain links TRBV6-2 or TRBV6-3 with TRBJ1-2; 7 nucleotides match TRBD1. CDR1 is MNHEY and CDR2 is SVGEGT in the germline V gene. The CDR3 contains 15 residues. The J segment lost 5 bases and the V segment lost 5 bases, leaving 11 bases of the junction unmatched. In DNA, the CDR3 is TGTGCCAGCAGTGATCCACGGGACAGCGCTTATGGCTACACCTTC. It yields the protein CASSDPRDSAYGYTF.

This chain connects TRBV7-2 to TRBJ1-6, with 8 nucleotides matching TRBD1. Losses at the gene ends were 5 bases for V and 1 base for J; bases not matched to a gene: 10. CDR1 is SGHTA and CDR2 is FQGNSA in the germline V gene. The CDR3 length is 18 residues. The CDR3 DNA is TGTGCCAGCAGCCACCACTCCACAGGGGGGTCCTATAATTCACCCCTCCACTTT. The encoded protein is CASSHHSTGGSYNSPLHF.

As for this clone: Other DNA sequences in the same sample also yield this CDR3. V gene TRBV6-5 combines with J gene TRBJ1-2, with 9 bases aligning to TRBD1. The CDR3 length is 13 residues. V trimming: 6 bases; J trimming: 5 bases; junction bases outside the gene matches: 4. From germline, CDR1 is MNHEY and CDR2 SVGAGI. The chain's CDR3 is CASSPTGGYGYTF. In nucleotides, the CDR3 is TGTGCCAGCAGCCCGACAGGGGGGTATGGCTACACCTTC.

The chain employs TRBV21-1 and TRBJ1-4. TRBV21-1 is annotated as a pseudogene. This CDR3 is built from 15 residues. Written as DNA, the CDR3 is TGTGCCAGCAGGGCCCTCCTAGCAACTAATGAAAAACTGTTTTTT. It yields the protein CASRALLATNEKLFF.

The chain combines TRBV4-1 with TRBJ2-3; TRBD2 matches 9 bases. Germline values: CDR1 MGHRA, CDR2 YSYEKL. After removal of 3 bases from V and 4 bases from J, the junction contained 11 bases not matched to a gene. The CDR3 totals 17 residues. The CDR3 DNA reads as TGCGCCAGCAGCCATCAGCTAGCGGGGACGGGGGCAGATACGCAGTATTTT. This encodes CASSHQLAGTGADTQYF.

The rearrangement joins TRBV20-1 to TRBJ1-5; no clear D. The germline V and J ends were trimmed by 3 bases and 0 bases, with 15 bases remaining between them. The CDR3 spans 16 residues. CDR1 DFQATT and CDR2 SNEGSKA come from the germline V gene (reference sequence). The CDR3: CSASTPGSDSNQPQHF. CDR3 nucleotides: TGCAGTGCTAGTACCCCGGGATCAGATAGCAATCAGCCCCAGCATTTT.

The chain is built from TRBV7-5 and TRBJ2-5; no DNA check was done on the table's D call, TRBD2. TRBV7-5 has pseudogene status. This CDR3 is built from 20 residues. The CDR3 loop reads CARRARAGESCGSCQETQYF. The CDR3 DNA follows: TGTGCCAGAAGGGCTAGGGCGGGGGAGAGTTGCGGGAGTTGCCAAGAGACCCAGTACTTC.

Only one count was recorded for this clone. The chain recombines TRBV11-2 with TRBJ2-3; 10 nucleotides line up with TRBD2. V was pared by 3 bases and J by 1 base, with 7 bases of the junction left unmatched. CDR1 is SGHAT and CDR2 is FQNNGV in the germline V gene. This CDR3 comprises 17 residues. CDR3 nucleotides: TGTGCCAGCAGCTTCCTGACTAGCGGGTCAGGCACAGATACGCAGTATTTT. Residues: CASSFLTSGSGTDTQYF.

The V and J genes are TRBV5-4 and TRBJ2-7, with TRBD1 matching 8 bases. The germline gives CDR1 SGHNT, CDR2 YYREEE (reference sequence). The CDR3 is 14 residues long. J gave up 5 bases and V 1 base, and 5 bases lay outside the gene matches. CDR3 region: CASSLPGGFDEQYF. The CDR3 nucleotides are TGTGCCAGCAGCTTGCCAGGGGGCTTCGACGAGCAGTACTTC.

This clone was seen once. Sequence at one end of the junction differs from germline and may be a read error. The J gene is TRBJ2-5, the V gene TRBV5-1, with TRBD2 matching over 7 bases. The CDR3 loop spans 15 amino acids. The V gene's germline CDR1 is SGHRS and CDR2 YFSETQ. In nucleotides, the CDR3 is TGTGCCAGCAGCTTCGGTGCGGGAGTTACAGAGACCCAGTACTTC. Its protein product is CASSFGAGVTETQYF.